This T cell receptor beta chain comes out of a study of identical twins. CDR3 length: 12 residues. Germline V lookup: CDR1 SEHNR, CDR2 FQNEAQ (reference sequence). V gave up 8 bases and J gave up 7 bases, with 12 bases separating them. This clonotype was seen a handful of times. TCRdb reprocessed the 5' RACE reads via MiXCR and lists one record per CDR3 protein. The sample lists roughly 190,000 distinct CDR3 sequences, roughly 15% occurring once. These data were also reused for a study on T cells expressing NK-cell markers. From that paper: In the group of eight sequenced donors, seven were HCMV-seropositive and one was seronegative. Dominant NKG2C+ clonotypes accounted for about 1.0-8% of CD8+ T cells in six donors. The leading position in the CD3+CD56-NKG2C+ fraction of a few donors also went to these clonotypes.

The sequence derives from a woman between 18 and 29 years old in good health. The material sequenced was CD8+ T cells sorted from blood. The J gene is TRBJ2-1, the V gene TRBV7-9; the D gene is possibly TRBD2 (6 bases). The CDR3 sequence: CASEISGNEQFF. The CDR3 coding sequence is TGTGCCAGCGAGATAAGCGGGAATGAGCAGTTCTTC.